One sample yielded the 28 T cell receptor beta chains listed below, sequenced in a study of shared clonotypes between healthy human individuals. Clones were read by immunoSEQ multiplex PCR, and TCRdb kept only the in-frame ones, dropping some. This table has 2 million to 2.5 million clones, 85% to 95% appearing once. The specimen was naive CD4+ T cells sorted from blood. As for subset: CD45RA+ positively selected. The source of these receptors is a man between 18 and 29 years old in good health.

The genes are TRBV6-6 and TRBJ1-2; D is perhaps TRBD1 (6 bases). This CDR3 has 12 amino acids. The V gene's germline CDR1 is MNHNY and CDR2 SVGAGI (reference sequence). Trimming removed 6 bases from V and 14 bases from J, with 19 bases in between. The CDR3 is CASSPDRDTRTF. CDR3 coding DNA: TGTGCCAGCAGCCCCGACCGGGACACTAGAACCTTC.

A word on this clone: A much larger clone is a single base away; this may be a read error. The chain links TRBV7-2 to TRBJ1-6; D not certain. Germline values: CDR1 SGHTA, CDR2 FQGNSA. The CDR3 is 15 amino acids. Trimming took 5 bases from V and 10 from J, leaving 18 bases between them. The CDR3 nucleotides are TGTGCCAGCAGCCTCGGCCTCGGGTCTAAGTCACCCCTCCACTTT. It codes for CASSLGLGSKSPLHF.

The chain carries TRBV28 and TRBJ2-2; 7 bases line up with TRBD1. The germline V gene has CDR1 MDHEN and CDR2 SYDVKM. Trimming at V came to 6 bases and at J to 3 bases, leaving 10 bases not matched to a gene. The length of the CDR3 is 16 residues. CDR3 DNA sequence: TGTGCCAGCAGAAGTCCCGGGACAGCGTACACCGGGGAGCTGTTTTTT. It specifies CASRSPGTAYTGELFF.

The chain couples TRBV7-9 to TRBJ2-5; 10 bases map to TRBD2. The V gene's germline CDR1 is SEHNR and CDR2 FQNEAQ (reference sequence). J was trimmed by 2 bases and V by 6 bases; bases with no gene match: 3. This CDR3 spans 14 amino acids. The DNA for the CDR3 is TGTGCCAGCAGGGATAGCGGGGGGCAAGAGACCCAGTACTTC. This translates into CASRDSGGQETQYF. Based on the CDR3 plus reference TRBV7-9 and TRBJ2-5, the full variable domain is DTGVSQNPRHKITKRGQNVTFRCDPISEHNRLYWYRQTLGQGPEFLTYFQNEAQLEKSRLLSDRFSAERPKGSFSTLEIQRTEQGDSAMYLCASRDSGGQETQYFGPGTRLLVL.

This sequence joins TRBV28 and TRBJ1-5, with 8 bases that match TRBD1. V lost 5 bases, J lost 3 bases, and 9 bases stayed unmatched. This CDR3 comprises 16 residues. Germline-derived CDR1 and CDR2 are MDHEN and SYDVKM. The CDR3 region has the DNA TGTGCCAGCAGTCTACCTCAGGGGGCCGACAATCAGCCCCAGCATTTT. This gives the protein CASSLPQGADNQPQHF.

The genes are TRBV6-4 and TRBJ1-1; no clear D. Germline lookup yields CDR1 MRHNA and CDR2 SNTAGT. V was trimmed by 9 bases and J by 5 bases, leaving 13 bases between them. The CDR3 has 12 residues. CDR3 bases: TGTGCCAGTCTTAACGGACGGACTGAAGCTTTCTTT. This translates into CASLNGRTEAFF.

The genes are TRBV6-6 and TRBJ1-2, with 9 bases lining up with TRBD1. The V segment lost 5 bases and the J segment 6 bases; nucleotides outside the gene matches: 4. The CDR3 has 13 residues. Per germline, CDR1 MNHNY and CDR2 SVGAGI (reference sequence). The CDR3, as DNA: TGTGCCAGCAGTATAAGACAGGGGGATGGCTACACCTTC. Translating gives CASSIRQGDGYTF.

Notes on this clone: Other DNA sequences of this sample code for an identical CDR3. The CDR3 nucleotides read TGCGCCAGCAGCTTGACATTGAACACCGGGGAGCTGTTTTTT. It is translated as CASSLTLNTGELFF. The chain recombines TRBV5-1 with TRBJ2-2, with D unresolved. Germline values: CDR1 SGHRS, CDR2 YFSETQ. CDR3 size: 14 residues. V lost 1 base to trimming and J lost 1 base, with 5 bases between them.

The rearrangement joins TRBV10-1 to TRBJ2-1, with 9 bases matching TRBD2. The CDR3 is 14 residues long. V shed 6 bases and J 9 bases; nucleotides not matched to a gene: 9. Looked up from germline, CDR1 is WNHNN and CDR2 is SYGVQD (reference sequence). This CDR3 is CASSSGTSPIEQFF. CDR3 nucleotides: TGCGCCAGCAGCTCCGGGACTAGCCCGATTGAGCAGTTCTTC.

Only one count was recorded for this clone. In nucleotides, the CDR3 is TGTGCCAGCAGCCAAGACAGGGGGCCATATAATGAGCAGTTCTTC. Amino acid sequence: CASSQDRGPYNEQFF. V is TRBV7-9 and J is TRBJ2-1, with 10 bases that match TRBD1. The CDR3 totals 15 residues. The germline gives CDR1 SEHNR, CDR2 FQNEAQ (reference sequence). The junction had 8 bases not matched to a gene; V was cut back by 5 bases and J by 7 bases.

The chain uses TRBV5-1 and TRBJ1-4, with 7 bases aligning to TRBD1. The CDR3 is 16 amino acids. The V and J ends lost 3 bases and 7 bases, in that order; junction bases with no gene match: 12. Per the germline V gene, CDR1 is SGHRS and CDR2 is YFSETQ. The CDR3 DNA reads TGCGCCAGCAGCTATCGCGGAGGGGGCTCAGGTGAAAAACTGTTTTTT. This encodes CASSYRGGGSGEKLFF.

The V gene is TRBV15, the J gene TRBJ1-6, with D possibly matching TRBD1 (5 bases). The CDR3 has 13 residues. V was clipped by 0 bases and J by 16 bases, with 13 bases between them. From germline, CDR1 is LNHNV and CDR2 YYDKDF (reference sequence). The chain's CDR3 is CATSRDMLGTLHF. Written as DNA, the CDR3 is TGTGCCACCAGCAGAGATATGCTAGGGACTCTCCACTTT.

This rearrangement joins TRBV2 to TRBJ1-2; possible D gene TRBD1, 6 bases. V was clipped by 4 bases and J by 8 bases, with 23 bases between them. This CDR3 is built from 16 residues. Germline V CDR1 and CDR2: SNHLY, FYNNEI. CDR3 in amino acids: CASSVWTVSVSGGYTF. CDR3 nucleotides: TGTGCCAGCAGTGTCTGGACAGTTTCAGTATCGGGAGGCTACACCTTC. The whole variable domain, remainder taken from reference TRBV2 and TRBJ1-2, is EPEVTQTPSHQVTQMGQEVILRCVPISNHLYFYWYRQILGQKVEFLVSFYNNEISEKSEIFDDQFSVERPDGSNFTLKIRSTKLEDSAMYFCASSVWTVSVSGGYTFGSGTRLTVV.

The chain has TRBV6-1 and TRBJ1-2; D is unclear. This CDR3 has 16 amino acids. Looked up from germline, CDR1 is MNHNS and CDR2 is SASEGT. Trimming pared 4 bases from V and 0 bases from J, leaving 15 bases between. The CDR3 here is CASSADGGETNYGYTF. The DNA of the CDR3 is TGTGCCAGCAGTGCCGACGGCGGAGAAACTAACTATGGCTACACCTTC.

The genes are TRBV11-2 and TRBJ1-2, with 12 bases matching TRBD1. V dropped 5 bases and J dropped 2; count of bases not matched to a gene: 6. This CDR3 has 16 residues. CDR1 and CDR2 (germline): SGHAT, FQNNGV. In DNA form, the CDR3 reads TGTGCCAGCAGCGAACCGGGACAGGGGGCGAACTATGGCTACACCTTC. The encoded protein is CASSEPGQGANYGYTF.

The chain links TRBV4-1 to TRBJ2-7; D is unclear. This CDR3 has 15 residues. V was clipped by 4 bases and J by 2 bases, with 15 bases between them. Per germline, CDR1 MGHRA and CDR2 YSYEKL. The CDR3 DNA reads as TGCGCCAGCAGCCTCGCCCGGGCCGAAACCTACGAGCAGTACTTC. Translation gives CASSLARAETYEQYF.

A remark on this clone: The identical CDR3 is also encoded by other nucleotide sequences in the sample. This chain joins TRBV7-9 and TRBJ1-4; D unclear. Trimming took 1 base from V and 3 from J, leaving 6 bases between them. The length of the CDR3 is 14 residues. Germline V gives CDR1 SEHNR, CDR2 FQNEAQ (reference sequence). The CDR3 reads CASSLDSSNEKLFF. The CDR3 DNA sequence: TGTGCCAGCAGCTTAGACAGTTCTAATGAAAAACTGTTTTTT.

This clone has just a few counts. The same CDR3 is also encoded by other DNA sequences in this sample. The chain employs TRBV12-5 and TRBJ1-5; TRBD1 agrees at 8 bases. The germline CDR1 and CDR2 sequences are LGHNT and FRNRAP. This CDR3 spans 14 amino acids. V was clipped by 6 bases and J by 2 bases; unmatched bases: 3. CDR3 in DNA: TGTGCTAGTGGGCCGGGACAGGGCAATCAGCCCCAGCATTTT. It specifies CASGPGQGNQPQHF.

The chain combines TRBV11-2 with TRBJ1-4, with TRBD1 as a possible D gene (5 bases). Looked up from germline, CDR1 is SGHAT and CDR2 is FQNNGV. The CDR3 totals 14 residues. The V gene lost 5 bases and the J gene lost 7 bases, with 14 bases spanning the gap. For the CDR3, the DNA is TGTGCCAGCAGCCGGGGACTTAGGGGTGAAAAACTGTTTTTT. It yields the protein CASSRGLRGEKLFF.

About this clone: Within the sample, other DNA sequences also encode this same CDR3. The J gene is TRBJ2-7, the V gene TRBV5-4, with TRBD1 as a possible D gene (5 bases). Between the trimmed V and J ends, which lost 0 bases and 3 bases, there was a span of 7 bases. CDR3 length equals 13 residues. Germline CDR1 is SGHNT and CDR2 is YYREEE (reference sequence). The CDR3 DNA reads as TGTGCCAGCAGCTTGGGACAGAGCTACGAGCAGTACTTC. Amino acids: CASSLGQSYEQYF.

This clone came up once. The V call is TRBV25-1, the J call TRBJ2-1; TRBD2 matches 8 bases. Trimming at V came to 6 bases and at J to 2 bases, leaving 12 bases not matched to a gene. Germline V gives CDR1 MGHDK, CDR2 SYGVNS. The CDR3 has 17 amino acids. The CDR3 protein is CASRPTTGLVAYNEQFF. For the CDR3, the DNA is TGTGCCAGCAGGCCCACAACGGGACTAGTGGCCTACAATGAGCAGTTCTTC.

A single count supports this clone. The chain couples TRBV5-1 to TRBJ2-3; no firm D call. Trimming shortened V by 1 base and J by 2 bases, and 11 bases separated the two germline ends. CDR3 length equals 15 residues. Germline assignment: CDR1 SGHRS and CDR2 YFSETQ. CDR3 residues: CASSLTGRDTDTQYF. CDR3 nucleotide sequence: TGCGCCAGCAGCTTGACCGGGCGTGACACAGATACGCAGTATTTT.

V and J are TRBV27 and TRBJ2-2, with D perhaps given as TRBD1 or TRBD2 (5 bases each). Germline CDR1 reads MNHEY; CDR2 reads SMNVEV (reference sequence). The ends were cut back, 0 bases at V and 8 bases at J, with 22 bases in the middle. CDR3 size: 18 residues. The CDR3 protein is CASSLSLGGERTSGELFF. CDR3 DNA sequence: TGTGCCAGCAGTTTATCTCTTGGGGGAGAACGAACTTCGGGGGAGCTGTTTTTT.

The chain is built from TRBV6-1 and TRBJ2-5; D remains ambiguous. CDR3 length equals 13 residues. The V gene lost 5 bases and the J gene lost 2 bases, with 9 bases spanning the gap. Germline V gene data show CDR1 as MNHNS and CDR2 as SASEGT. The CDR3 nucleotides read TGTGCCAGCAGTTATAACGGTCAAGAGACCCAGTACTTC. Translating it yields CASSYNGQETQYF.

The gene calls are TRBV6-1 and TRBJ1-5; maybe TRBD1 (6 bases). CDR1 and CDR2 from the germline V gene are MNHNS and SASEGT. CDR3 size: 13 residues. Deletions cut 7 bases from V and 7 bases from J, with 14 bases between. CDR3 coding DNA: TGTGCCAGCACAACGGACAGTCTGCAGCCCCAGCATTTT. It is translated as CASTTDSLQPQHF.

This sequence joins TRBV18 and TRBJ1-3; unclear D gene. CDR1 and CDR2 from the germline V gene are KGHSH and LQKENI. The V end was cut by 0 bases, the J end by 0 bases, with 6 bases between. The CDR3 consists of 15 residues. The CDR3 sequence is CASSPPMNSGNTIYF. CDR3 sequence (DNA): TGTGCCAGCTCACCACCTATGAACTCTGGAAACACCATATATTTT.

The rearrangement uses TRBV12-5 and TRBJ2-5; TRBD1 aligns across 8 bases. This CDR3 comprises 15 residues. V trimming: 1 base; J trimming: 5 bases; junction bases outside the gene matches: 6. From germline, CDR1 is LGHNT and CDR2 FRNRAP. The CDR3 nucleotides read TGTGCTAGTGGTTTGGGGACAGGGCGGGTGGAGACCCAGTACTTC. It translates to CASGLGTGRVETQYF. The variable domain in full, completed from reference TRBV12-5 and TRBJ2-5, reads DARVTQTPRHKVTEMGQEVTMRCQPILGHNTVFWYRQTMMQGLELLAYFRNRAPLDDSGMPKDRFSAEMPDATLATLKIQPSEPRDSAVYFCASGLGTGRVETQYFGPGTRLLVL.

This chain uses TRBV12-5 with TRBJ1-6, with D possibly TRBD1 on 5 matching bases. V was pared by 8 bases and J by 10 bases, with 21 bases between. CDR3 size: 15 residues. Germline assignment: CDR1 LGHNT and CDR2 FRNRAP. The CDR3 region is CASRQGRDPGSPLHF. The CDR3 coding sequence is TGTGCTAGTAGGCAGGGTAGGGACCCGGGCTCACCCCTCCACTTT.